These T cell receptor beta chains were read from a single sample in a study of T cell responses to AZD1222 COVID-19 vaccine. Clones were sequenced by immunoSEQ multiplex PCR, and TCRdb holds only the in-frame ones, with some missing. The sample holds 130,000 to 150,000 clones, around 89% seen once. The input for sequencing was peripheral blood, taken on day 0 of AZD1222 vaccination. The origin of the receptors is an adult in good health. The CDR3 runs from the conserved cysteine through the conserved F or W. D genes are given only for firm matches.

v_gene	d_gene	j_gene	CDR3aa
TRBV5-1	TRBD1	TRBJ1-1	CASSFLQGGNTEAFF
TRBV30	TRBD2	TRBJ2-3	CAWKLGGGRTDTQYF
TRBV27	TRBD1	TRBJ2-2	CASNRQGLAGELFF
TRBV29-1	NA	TRBJ1-2	CSASTETNYGYTF
TRBV6-2/TRBV6-3	NA	TRBJ1-4	CASSRDGATNEKLFF
TRBV15	TRBD1	TRBJ2-7	CATSIRQGAYEQYF
TRBV5-1	NA	TRBJ2-2	CASSSGLNTGELFF
TRBV7-2	NA	TRBJ1-1	CASSLQAADTEAFF
TRBV5-1	NA	TRBJ2-3	CASSLYHTDTQYF
TRBV13	TRBD2	TRBJ2-3	CASSLPVGLAATDTQYF
TRBV30	TRBD1	TRBJ2-1	CAWSRGTGRNEQFF
TRBV28	TRBD1	TRBJ2-2	CASSLIGTGPGELFF
TRBV7-8	TRBD2	TRBJ2-1	CASSLITGGPVWQFF
TRBV19	NA	TRBJ1-1	CASRRQEMNTEAFF
TRBV7-3	TRBD1	TRBJ2-2	CASGTGTRAGELFF
TRBV12-5	NA	TRBJ1-4	CASGLPASGEKLFF
TRBV5-4	TRBD1	TRBJ1-2	CASSPGTGVEGYTF
TRBV6-5	NA	TRBJ1-1	CASSYSIRVMNTEAFF
TRBV6-5	NA	TRBJ2-7	CASSSAYSYEQYF
TRBV15	NA	TRBJ1-4	CATSRDKGTSEKLFF
TRBV12-3/TRBV12-4	NA	TRBJ1-1	CASSPGWRTEAFF
TRBV11-2	NA	TRBJ2-3	CASSLAGRQYF
TRBV29-1	NA	TRBJ1-1	CSVGGLGWRGTEAFF
TRBV19	NA	TRBJ1-2	CASSIQPTNYGYTF
TRBV7-9	TRBD1	TRBJ1-3	CASSLSGTALGSGNTIYF
TRBV6-5	NA	TRBJ1-2	CASSTRPQLYGYTF
TRBV6-5	NA	TRBJ1-1	CASIKTDRTEAFF
TRBV3-1/TRBV3-2	TRBD1	TRBJ2-7	CASSLPGQGRNEQYF
TRBV7-2	TRBD1	TRBJ1-5	CASSWGFRTGGSNQPQHF
TRBV27	NA	TRBJ1-3	CASIGSGNTIYF
TRBV5-1	NA	TRBJ2-7	CASSVAGTPAYEQYF
TRBV11-3	TRBD2	TRBJ2-1	CASSLGGLAARMDEQFF
TRBV9	NA	TRBJ2-2	CASSDRVGGELFF
TRBV2	TRBD1	TRBJ1-5	CASSDQGAGNQPQHF
TRBV6-5	TRBD1	TRBJ1-2	CASKEGDREGYTF
TRBV5-4	NA	TRBJ2-2	CASSFLDTGELFF
TRBV3-1/TRBV3-2	NA	TRBJ1-3	CASRPRGSGNTIYF
TRBV28	NA	TRBJ1-2	CASGGSLLGGYTF
TRBV13	NA	TRBJ1-5	CASSLGGQPQHF
TRBV3-1/TRBV3-2	NA	TRBJ1-1	CASSQGAREAFF